The 21 T cell receptor beta chains in this list originate from one sample, sequenced in a study of cytotoxic CD8 clonotypes in ibrutinib-treated CLL. Method: immunoSEQ multiplex PCR; TCRdb's copy keeps in-frame clones and lacks some. Here the sample spans tens of thousands of clones, about nine tenths being singletons. The material was PBMCs, obtained after 12 months of ibrutinib treatment. These receptors all stem from a human donor with chronic lymphocytic leukemia.

Comments on this clone: The junction departs from germline at one end; a sequencing error may be responsible. V usage is TRBV10-3 and J usage is TRBJ2-1; D unclear. Germline V CDR1 and CDR2: ENHRY, SYGVKD. This CDR3 contains 11 residues. The CDR3 spells CAISEGNVQFF. The CDR3 DNA follows: TGTGCCATCAGTGAGGGTAATGTGCAGTTCTTC.

This chain uses TRBV19 with TRBJ2-7; 11 bases match TRBD1. This CDR3 contains 16 residues. V was clipped by 3 bases and J by 1 base; unmatched bases: 5. The germline gives CDR1 LNHDA, CDR2 SQIVND (reference sequence). The CDR3, as DNA: TGTGCCAGTAGTATGTCTCGGGACAGGGGGTCCTACGAGCAGTACTTC. Translation: CASSMSRDRGSYEQYF.

About this clone itself: Additional DNA sequences in this sample encode the identical CDR3. The CDR3 reads CASSLGQSLGQYF. CDR3 nucleotide sequence: TGTGCCAGCAGTCTGGGGCAGAGCCTAGGGCAGTACTTC. The chain recombines TRBV5-4 with TRBJ2-7, with D maybe TRBD1 (5 bases). The CDR3 extends over 13 amino acids. Germline V CDR1 and CDR2: SGHNT, YYREEE (reference sequence). V lost 5 bases and J lost 9, with 18 bases in between. Full variable domain (remainder filled in from reference TRBV5-4 and TRBJ2-7): ETGVTQSPTHLIKTRGQQVTLRCSSQSGHNTVSWYQQALGQGPQFIFQYYREEENGRGNFPPRFSGLQFPNYSSELNVNALELDDSALYLCASSLGQSLGQYFGPGTRLTVT.

The chain couples TRBV30 to TRBJ2-5, with 8 bases lining up with TRBD1. The CDR3 has 15 amino acids. Germline V lookup: CDR1 GTSNPN, CDR2 SVGIG (reference sequence). V shed 1 base, J shed 5 bases, and the junction held 9 bases outside the gene matches. The CDR3 is CAWSDFTGGGETQYF. The CDR3 DNA reads TGTGCCTGGAGTGACTTTACAGGGGGAGGTGAGACCCAGTACTTC.

The chain couples TRBV7-7 to TRBJ2-3; 13 bases map to TRBD2. Germline V CDR1 and CDR2: SSHAT, FNYEAQ (reference sequence). V was clipped by 5 bases and J by 4 bases; unmatched bases: 3. The CDR3 covers 15 residues. This CDR3 reads CASSRLAGGPDTQYF. CDR3 nucleotide sequence: TGTGCCAGCAGCCGACTAGCGGGAGGCCCAGATACGCAGTATTTT. The whole variable domain, remainder taken from reference TRBV7-7 and TRBJ2-3, is GAGVSQSPRYKVTKRGQDVTLRCDPISSHATLYWYQQALGQGPEFLTYFNYEAQPDKSGLPSDRFSAERPEGSISTLTIQRTEQRDSAMYRCASSRLAGGPDTQYFGPGTRLTVL.

The count of this clone is one. CDR3 nucleotide sequence: TGTGCCACCAGCAGACGGGAGAACACTGAAGCTTTCTTT. Translation: CATSRRENTEAFF. The V and J genes are TRBV15 and TRBJ1-1, with unresolved D. Germline V gene sequence: CDR1 LNHNV, CDR2 YYDKDF (reference sequence). This CDR3 has 13 amino acids. V lost 2 bases and J lost 1, with 5 bases in between.

V and J are TRBV5-1 and TRBJ2-7, with 8 bases aligning to TRBD2. Germline-derived CDR1 and CDR2 are SGHRS and YFSETQ. The V segment lost 2 bases and the J segment 5 bases; nucleotides outside the gene matches: 6. CDR3 length: 14 amino acids. DNA of the CDR3: TGCGCCAGCAGCTTTCGAGGTAGCGGGAACGAGCAGTACTTC. It encodes CASSFRGSGNEQYF.

V gene TRBV19 combines with J gene TRBJ2-7; 8 bases align to TRBD1. Losses at the gene ends were 5 bases for V and 5 bases for J; bases not matched to a gene: 14. This CDR3 contains 16 residues. Germline lookup yields CDR1 LNHDA and CDR2 SQIVND (reference sequence). Here the CDR3 reads CASSAEPRGLGDEQYF. The CDR3 DNA reads as TGTGCCAGTAGTGCAGAACCCAGGGGGCTAGGTGACGAGCAGTACTTC.

The genes are TRBV6-8 and TRBJ2-1; 10 nucleotides match TRBD2. V lost 6 bases, J lost 3 bases, and 5 bases stayed unmatched. The germline V gene encodes CDR1 MNHGY and CDR2 SAAAGT. There are 15 residues in the CDR3. The CDR3 is CASRITSGVYNEQFF. CDR3 coding DNA: TGTGCCAGCAGGATTACTAGCGGGGTCTACAATGAGCAGTTCTTC.

CDR3 residues: CASSLGGRNNYGYTF. Written as DNA, the CDR3 is TGTGCCAGCAGCTTAGGTGGCAGGAATAACTATGGCTACACCTTC. V gene TRBV7-2 combines with J gene TRBJ1-2; the D is unclear. Trimming took 1 base from V and 1 from J, leaving 10 bases between them. The CDR3 runs to 15 residues. Germline V gene lookup returns CDR1 SGHTA and CDR2 FQGNSA. The whole variable domain, filled in from reference TRBV7-2 and TRBJ1-2, reads GAGVSQSPSNKVTEKGKDVELRCDPISGHTALYWYRQSLGQGLEFLIYFQGNSAPDKSGLPSDRFSAERTGGSVSTLTIQRTQQEDSAVYLCASSLGGRNNYGYTFGSGTRLTVV.

The chain combines TRBV18 with TRBJ2-1, with TRBD2 matching over 7 bases. V lost 3 bases to trimming and J lost 7 bases; unmatched junction nucleotides: 15. The CDR3 contains 17 residues. Germline CDR1 reads KGHSH; CDR2 reads LQKENI. CDR3 protein: CASSPVFFIGGRNEQFF. The DNA of the CDR3 is TGTGCCAGCTCACCGGTCTTTTTTATCGGCGGGAGAAATGAGCAGTTCTTC.

This clone was seen a single time. The chain joins TRBV4-2 to TRBJ2-1; D ambiguous. V lost 2 bases and J lost 9, with 11 bases in between. The germline V gene encodes CDR1 LGHNA and CDR2 YNFKEQ. The CDR3 length is 13 residues. CDR3 bases: TGTGCCAGCAGCCAATTCCGAGTTGCTGAGCAGTTCTTC. Translated, it gives CASSQFRVAEQFF.

This chain connects TRBV18 to TRBJ1-4; D gene unclear. Trimming took 1 base from V and 5 from J, leaving 11 bases between them. From germline, CDR1 is KGHSH and CDR2 LQKENI. The CDR3 is 15 residues long. In nucleotides, the CDR3 is TGTGCCAGCTCACCACTCGGGGTAGGGAATGAAAAACTGTTTTTT. This encodes CASSPLGVGNEKLFF.

The rearrangement joins TRBV6-5 to TRBJ2-5; possibly TRBD1 for D (6 bases). The CDR3 contains 14 residues. V shed 0 bases and J shed 5 bases, with 10 bases lying between them. Germline V gives CDR1 MNHEY, CDR2 SVGAGI. The CDR3 sequence: CASSYSTGSETQYF. The CDR3 nucleotides are TGTGCCAGCAGTTACTCCACAGGGTCCGAGACCCAGTACTTC.

This rearrangement joins TRBV19 to TRBJ2-6; D might be TRBD1 (6 bases). CDR3 length equals 16 residues. Between the trimmed V and J ends, which lost 7 bases and 0 bases, there was a span of 13 bases. Germline values: CDR1 LNHDA, CDR2 SQIVND (reference sequence). The CDR3 protein is CASILRDNSGANVLTF. Written as DNA, the CDR3 is TGTGCCAGTATCCTCCGGGACAACTCTGGGGCCAACGTCCTGACTTTC.

The gene calls are TRBV6-6 and TRBJ2-1; no reliable D call. Trimming took 6 bases from V and 6 from J, leaving 9 bases between them. This CDR3 has 12 amino acids. The germline CDR1 and CDR2 sequences are MNHNY and SVGAGI (reference sequence). CDR3 region: CASRLGINEQFF. The CDR3 region has the DNA TGTGCCAGCAGGCTAGGGATCAATGAGCAGTTCTTC.

The V call is TRBV6-5, the J call TRBJ1-2; 7 bases map to TRBD1. With V trimmed by 2 bases and J by 7 bases, 7 bases remained unmatched. CDR3 length: 14 residues. Germline CDR1 and CDR2: MNHEY and SVGAGI. This chain's CDR3 is CASSYRQGYSGYTF. The CDR3, as DNA: TGTGCCAGCAGTTACCGACAGGGTTATAGTGGCTACACCTTC.

The V gene is TRBV7-9, the J gene TRBJ1-1, with 9 bases fitting TRBD1. Germline CDR1 reads SEHNR; CDR2 reads FQNEAQ (reference sequence). This CDR3 region has 16 residues. Germline trimming cut 3 bases from V and 1 base from J; bases unmatched to any gene: 6. The CDR3 DNA reads as TGTGCCAGCAGCTTTCGGACAGGGGAATGGAACACTGAAGCTTTCTTT. Translated: CASSFRTGEWNTEAFF.

Points on this clone: This sample includes further DNA sequences coding for the same CDR3. CDR3 amino acids: CASSDIQETQYF. For the CDR3, the DNA is TGTGCCAGCAGTGATATACAAGAGACCCAGTACTTC. This chain uses TRBV6-1 with TRBJ2-5, with D uncertain. Germline lookup yields CDR1 MNHNS and CDR2 SASEGT. The V and J ends lost 3 bases and 2 bases respectively, with 4 bases between them. CDR3 size: 12 residues.

V usage is TRBV7-9 and J usage is TRBJ2-5; D ambiguous. Germline V CDR1 and CDR2: SEHNR, FQNEAQ (reference sequence). Trimming left V 5 bases short and J 5 bases short, with 15 bases between. The CDR3 spans 14 residues. The CDR3 DNA reads as TGTGCCAGCAGCCCTACCTCATCCAGGGAGACCCAGTACTTC. This gives the protein CASSPTSSRETQYF.

The CDR3 DNA sequence: TGTGCCAGCAGCTTAGCGGTTAGACAGTCCACAGATACGCAGTATTTT. This encodes CASSLAVRQSTDTQYF. The chain joins TRBV7-6 to TRBJ2-3; the D gene is possibly TRBD1 (5 bases). CDR1 SGHVS and CDR2 FNYEAQ come from the germline V gene. CDR3 size: 16 residues. Deletions cut 0 bases from V and 2 bases from J, with 12 bases between.